These 20 T cell receptor beta chains were sequenced from one sample in a study of human T cells and chemical hapten exposure. TCRdb re-called the RACE reads with MiXCR, one entry per CDR3 protein. The repertoire has 380,000 or so distinct CDR3 sequences, 4.8% of them found once; the top ten carry 2% to 2.5%. Sample time point: patch test 1, 2 weeks after DPC sensitization. Treatment specified: therapeutic diphenylcyclopropenone sensitization with weekly scalp DPC. The source was whole blood, collected in connection with sensitization to the hapten diphenylcyclopropenone (DPC). These receptors were collected from a woman between 45 and 65 years old with alopecia areata. Some clones in this sample may be carry-over from other donors' samples.

The rearrangement joins TRBV20-1 to TRBJ2-7; TRBD2 matches at 10 bases. CDR1 is DFQATT and CDR2 is SNEGSKA in the germline V gene (reference sequence). V shed 4 bases and J 2 bases; nucleotides not matched to a gene: 5. The CDR3 is 14 residues long. This CDR3 is CSAKTSGLPYEQYF. The CDR3 coding sequence is TGCAGTGCTAAGACTAGCGGGCTGCCCTACGAGCAGTACTTC.

This clonotype was seen many times. The J gene is TRBJ1-5, the V gene TRBV20-1; 7 positions match TRBD1. V lost 4 bases, J lost 2 bases, and 5 bases stayed unmatched. The CDR3 length is 14 residues. Germline V CDR1 and CDR2: DFQATT, SNEGSKA (reference sequence). The CDR3 spells CSAKYGTGNQPQHF. The CDR3, as DNA: TGCAGTGCTAAATACGGGACAGGCAATCAGCCCCAGCATTTT.

This chain connects TRBV27 to TRBJ1-1; 7 bases agree with TRBD1. This CDR3 comprises 13 residues. The V gene's germline CDR1 is MNHEY and CDR2 SMNVEV (reference sequence). The V gene end was trimmed by 5 bases and the J gene end by 4 bases; junction bases not matched to a gene: 4. The chain's CDR3 is CASSEGAPTEAFF. In DNA form, the CDR3 reads TGTGCCAGCAGTGAGGGGGCGCCCACTGAAGCTTTCTTT.

The chain links TRBV20-1 to TRBJ2-7; unclear D gene. Germline CDR1 DFQATT, CDR2 SNEGSKA (reference sequence). The CDR3 runs to 14 residues. V shed 0 bases and J shed 2 bases, with 11 bases lying between them. The DNA of the CDR3 is TGCAGTGCTAGAGATCTAGACGGAACCTACGAGCAGTACTTC. Protein product: CSARDLDGTYEQYF.

This clonotype has more than one count but fewer than ten. The J gene is TRBJ2-2, the V gene TRBV24-1; TRBD2 is a possible D gene (5 bases). The germline V gene has CDR1 KGHDR and CDR2 SFDVKD. V was clipped by 4 bases and J by 4 bases, with 9 bases between them. This CDR3 is built from 14 residues. Here the CDR3 DNA reads TGTGCCACCAGTGACAGCGGAAGCACCGGGGAGCTGTTTTTT. Residues: CATSDSGSTGELFF.

This clonotype was observed at least ten times. This chain uses TRBV5-1 with TRBJ2-2; D uncertain. CDR3 size: 13 residues. The V end was cut by 7 bases, the J end by 4 bases, with 11 bases between. The germline CDR1 and CDR2 sequences are SGHRS and YFSETQ. The CDR3 nucleotides are TGCGCCAGCGGGCGACAAACCACCGGGGAGCTGTTTTTT. It is translated as CASGRQTTGELFF.

In this sample, this clonotype turned up many times. This chain connects TRBV12-3 or TRBV12-4 to TRBJ2-3; D is unresolved. V was clipped by 8 bases and J by 9 bases, with 15 bases between them. The length of the CDR3 is 12 residues. As DNA, the CDR3 is TGTGCCAGCCGCACACAACTATTAACGCAGTATTTT. Its protein product is CASRTQLLTQYF.

The J gene is TRBJ1-6, the V gene TRBV11-3; D gene uncertain. The germline CDR1 and CDR2 sequences are SGHNT and YENEEA. The CDR3 runs to 13 residues. V dropped 2 bases and J dropped 9 bases, with 8 bases sitting between them. The CDR3 reads CASSLSGSSPLHF. The CDR3 nucleotides are TGTGCCAGCAGCTTATCCGGTAGTTCACCCCTCCACTTT. Using reference TRBV11-3 and TRBJ1-6 for the parts outside the CDR3, the full variable domain is EAGVVQSPRYKIIEKKQPVAFWCNPISGHNTLYWYLQNLGQGPELLIRYENEEAVDDSQLPKDRFSAERLKGVDSTLKIQPAELGDSAVYLCASSLSGSSPLHFGNGTRLTVT.

This clonotype was counted ten times or more. The V gene is TRBV5-1, the J gene TRBJ2-3, with D possibly matching TRBD2 (6 bases). The germline CDR1 and CDR2 sequences are SGHRS and YFSETQ. V dropped 0 bases and J dropped 9 bases, with 20 bases sitting between them. The length of the CDR3 is 16 residues. Written as DNA, the CDR3 is TGCGCCAGCAGCTTGGCCGCGGCACGGGGGTTGGCGACGCAGTATTTT. Amino acids: CASSLAAARGLATQYF.

Many counts were recorded for this clonotype. The chain links TRBV29-1 to TRBJ2-3, with a tentative D call TRBD1 (6 bases). The CDR3 totals 13 residues. V was shortened by 8 bases and J by 9 bases, with 21 bases between the two germline ends. In germline, CDR1 is SQVTM, CDR2 ANQGSEA. The CDR3 loop is CSLGAAVAGTQYF. Here the CDR3 DNA reads TGCAGCCTGGGGGCAGCGGTCGCAGGGACGCAGTATTTT.

This clonotype turned up a few times. The rearrangement joins TRBV4-3 to TRBJ2-7; D may be TRBD2 (6 bases). The CDR3 sequence is 15 residues long. Trimming stripped 0 bases from V and 6 bases from J, with 15 bases between. Per germline, CDR1 LGHNA and CDR2 YSLEER. CDR3 loop: CASSQDQGGRGEQYF. The CDR3 DNA follows: TGCGCCAGCAGCCAAGATCAAGGAGGGAGAGGCGAGCAGTACTTC.

This clonotype was counted many times. The genes are TRBV12-3 or TRBV12-4 and TRBJ2-3; D is uncertain. Trimming cost V 8 bases and J 0 bases, with 9 bases left between them. This CDR3 spans 13 amino acids. This CDR3 reads CASGSLSTDTQYF. The CDR3 region has the DNA TGTGCCAGCGGATCACTTAGCACAGATACGCAGTATTTT.

This clonotype was found a few times. The J gene is TRBJ2-3, the V gene TRBV6-5; D is unclear. Per the germline V gene, CDR1 is MNHEY and CDR2 is SVGAGI. V was pared by 6 bases and J by 0 bases, with 7 bases between. The CDR3 is 13 residues long. CDR3 coding DNA: TGTGCCAGCAGGGTACAGAGCACAGATACGCAGTATTTT. It encodes CASRVQSTDTQYF.

The V call is TRBV30, the J call TRBJ1-5; D is undetermined. CDR3 size: 14 residues. V lost 1 base to trimming and J lost 5 bases, with 12 bases between them. The V gene's germline CDR1 is GTSNPN and CDR2 SVGIG (reference sequence). The CDR3 bases are TGTGCCTGGAGTGGGGAAAACCTCTATCAGCCCCAGCATTTT. Translation gives CAWSGENLYQPQHF.

Ten or more counts support this clonotype. The chain couples TRBV29-1 to TRBJ1-1; D ambiguous. V lost 6 bases to trimming and J lost 3 bases, with 11 bases between them. CDR1 is SQVTM and CDR2 is ANQGSEA in the germline V gene. The CDR3 sequence is 12 residues long. CDR3 nucleotides: TGCAGCGTCTTCCTGCGGGACACTGAAGCTTTCTTT. Protein: CSVFLRDTEAFF.

This clonotype was counted ten times or more. Germline is not matched at one junction end, which may reflect a read error. The rearrangement links TRBV7-2 to TRBJ1-2; 8 bases fit TRBD1. The CDR3 loop spans 11 amino acids. Per germline, CDR1 SGHTA and CDR2 FQGNSA. Here the CDR3 reads CASSLARDRYF. The CDR3 DNA follows: TGTGCCAGCAGCTTAGCGAGGGACAGGTACTTC.

This clonotype was recorded a few times. The chain recombines TRBV20-1 with TRBJ1-5; 11 nucleotides line up with TRBD1. Germline loops: CDR1 DFQATT, CDR2 SNEGSKA (reference sequence). The CDR3 is 15 amino acids. The V and J ends lost 6 bases and 0 bases, in that order; junction bases with no gene match: 4. This CDR3 is CSAPGQGDSNQPQHF. The CDR3 region has the DNA TGCAGTGCCCCGGGACAGGGGGATAGCAATCAGCCCCAGCATTTT.

Ten or more counts support this clonotype. The chain combines TRBV12-3 or TRBV12-4 with TRBJ2-5; perhaps TRBD2 as D (5 bases). The CDR3 length is 14 residues. Trimming removed 3 bases from V and 1 base from J, with 9 bases in between. Here the CDR3 reads CASSFVRVQETQYF. Here the CDR3 DNA reads TGTGCCAGCAGTTTCGTGAGGGTCCAAGAGACCCAGTACTTC.

This clonotype was seen many times. CDR3 coding DNA: TGTGCCAGCAGCTGGGACCCAACCGGGGAGCTGTTTTTT. This encodes CASSWDPTGELFF. The rearrangement joins TRBV5-6 to TRBJ2-2, with D perhaps matching TRBD1 or TRBD2 (5 bases each). There are 13 residues in the CDR3. The V end was cut by 3 bases, the J end by 5 bases, with 8 bases between. Germline CDR1 SGHDT, CDR2 YYEEEE.

In this sample, this clonotype turned up many times. The chain recombines TRBV27 with TRBJ1-5, with D perhaps matching TRBD1 (5 bases). V dropped 3 bases and J dropped 7 bases, with 10 bases sitting between them. The germline V gene encodes CDR1 MNHEY and CDR2 SMNVEV (reference sequence). The CDR3 has 13 amino acids. The CDR3 loop reads CASSLGGMQPQHF. CDR3 nucleotides: TGTGCCAGCAGTTTGGGGGGAATGCAGCCCCAGCATTTT.